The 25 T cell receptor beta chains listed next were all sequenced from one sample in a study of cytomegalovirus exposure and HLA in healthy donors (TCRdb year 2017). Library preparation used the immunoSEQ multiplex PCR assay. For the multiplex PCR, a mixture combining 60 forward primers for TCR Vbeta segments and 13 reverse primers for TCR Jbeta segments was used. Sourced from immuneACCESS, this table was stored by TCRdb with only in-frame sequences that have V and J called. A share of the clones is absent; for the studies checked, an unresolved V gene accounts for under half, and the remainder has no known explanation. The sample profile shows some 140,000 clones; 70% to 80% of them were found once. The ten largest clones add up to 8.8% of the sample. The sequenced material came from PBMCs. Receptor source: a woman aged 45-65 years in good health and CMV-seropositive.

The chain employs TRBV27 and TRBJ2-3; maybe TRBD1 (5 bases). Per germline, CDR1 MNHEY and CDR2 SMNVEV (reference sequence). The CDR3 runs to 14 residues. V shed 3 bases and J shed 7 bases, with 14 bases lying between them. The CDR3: CASSFSGSMYTQYF. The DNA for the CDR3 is TGTGCCAGCAGTTTTTCAGGGTCGATGTATACGCAGTATTTT.

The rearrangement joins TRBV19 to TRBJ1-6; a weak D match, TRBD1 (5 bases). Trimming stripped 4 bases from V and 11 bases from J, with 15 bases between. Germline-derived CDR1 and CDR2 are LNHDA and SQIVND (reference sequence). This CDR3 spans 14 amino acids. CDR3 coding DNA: TGTGCCAGTAGTACGGGTCAGGGAATGGCACCCCTCCACTTT. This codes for CASSTGQGMAPLHF.

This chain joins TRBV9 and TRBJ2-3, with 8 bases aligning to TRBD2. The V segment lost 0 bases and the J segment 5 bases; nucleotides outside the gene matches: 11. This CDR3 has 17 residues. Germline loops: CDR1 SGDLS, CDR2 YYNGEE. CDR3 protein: CASSVAGRGGKGDTQYF. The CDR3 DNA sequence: TGTGCCAGCAGCGTAGCCGGGAGGGGGGGAAAAGGAGATACGCAGTATTTT.

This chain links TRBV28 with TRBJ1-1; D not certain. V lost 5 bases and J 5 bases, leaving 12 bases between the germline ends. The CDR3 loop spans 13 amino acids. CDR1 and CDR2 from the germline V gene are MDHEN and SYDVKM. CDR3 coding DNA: TGTGCCAGCAGTCCAACATTGTGGACTGAAGCTTTCTTT. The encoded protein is CASSPTLWTEAFF.

In DNA form, the CDR3 reads TGTGCCAGCAGTTTGCAGACAATAGGGACAGGGACATTCAACGAGCAGTACTTC. This codes for CASSLQTIGTGTFNEQYF. The V gene is TRBV27, the J gene TRBJ2-7, with 9 bases lining up with TRBD1. This CDR3 comprises 18 residues. Germline lookup yields CDR1 MNHEY and CDR2 SMNVEV (reference sequence). V was clipped by 3 bases and J by 5 bases; unmatched bases: 17.

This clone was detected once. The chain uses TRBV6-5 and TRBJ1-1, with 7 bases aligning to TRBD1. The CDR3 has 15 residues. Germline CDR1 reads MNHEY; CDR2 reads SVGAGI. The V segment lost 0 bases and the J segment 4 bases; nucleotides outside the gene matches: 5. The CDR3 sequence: CASSYSRAGGTEAFF. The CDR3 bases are TGTGCCAGCAGTTACTCGAGGGCAGGGGGCACTGAAGCTTTCTTT.

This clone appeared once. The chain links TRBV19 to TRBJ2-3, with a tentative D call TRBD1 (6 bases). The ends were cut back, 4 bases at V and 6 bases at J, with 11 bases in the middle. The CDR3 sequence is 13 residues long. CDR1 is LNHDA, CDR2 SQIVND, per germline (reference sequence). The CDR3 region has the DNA TGTGCCAGTAGTAACACAGGGTACGATACGCAGTATTTT. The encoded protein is CASSNTGYDTQYF. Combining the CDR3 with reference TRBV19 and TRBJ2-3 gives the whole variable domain DGGITQSPKYLFRKEGQNVTLSCEQNLNHDAMYWYRQDPGQGLRLIYYSQIVNDFQKGDIAEGYSVSREKKESFPLTVTSAQKNPTAFYLCASSNTGYDTQYFGPGTRLTVL.

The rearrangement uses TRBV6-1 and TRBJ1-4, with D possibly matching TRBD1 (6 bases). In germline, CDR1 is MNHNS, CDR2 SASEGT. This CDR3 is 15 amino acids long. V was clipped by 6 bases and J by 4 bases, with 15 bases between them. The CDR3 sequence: CASSLQGSINEKLFF. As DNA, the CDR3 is TGTGCCAGCAGCCTACAGGGATCAATTAATGAAAAACTGTTTTTT.

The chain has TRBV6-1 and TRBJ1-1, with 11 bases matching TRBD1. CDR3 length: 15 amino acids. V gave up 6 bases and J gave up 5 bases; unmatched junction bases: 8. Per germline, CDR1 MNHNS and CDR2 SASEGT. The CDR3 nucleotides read TGTGCCAGCAGGGGGACAGGGGGAGGGGATACTGAAGCTTTCTTT. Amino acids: CASRGTGGGDTEAFF.

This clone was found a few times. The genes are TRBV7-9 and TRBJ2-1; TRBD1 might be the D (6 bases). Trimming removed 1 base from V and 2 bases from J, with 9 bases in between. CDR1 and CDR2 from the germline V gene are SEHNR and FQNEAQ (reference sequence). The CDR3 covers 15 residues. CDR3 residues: CASSLGDITYNEQFF. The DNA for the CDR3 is TGTGCCAGCAGCTTAGGGGACATAACCTACAATGAGCAGTTCTTC.

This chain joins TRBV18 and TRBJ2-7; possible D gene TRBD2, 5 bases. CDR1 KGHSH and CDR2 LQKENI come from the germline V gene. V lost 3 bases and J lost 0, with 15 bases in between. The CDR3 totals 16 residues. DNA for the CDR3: TGTGCCAGCTCACCCGGGGTCCGGTCGACCTCCTACGAGCAGTACTTC. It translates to CASSPGVRSTSYEQYF.

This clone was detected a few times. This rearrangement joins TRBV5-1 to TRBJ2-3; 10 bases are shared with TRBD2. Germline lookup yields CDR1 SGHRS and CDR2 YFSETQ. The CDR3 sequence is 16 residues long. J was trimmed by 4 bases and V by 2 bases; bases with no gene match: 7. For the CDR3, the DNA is TGCGCCAGCAGCTTAAGCAGCGGGGGGGCCGCAGATACGCAGTATTTT. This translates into CASSLSSGGAADTQYF.

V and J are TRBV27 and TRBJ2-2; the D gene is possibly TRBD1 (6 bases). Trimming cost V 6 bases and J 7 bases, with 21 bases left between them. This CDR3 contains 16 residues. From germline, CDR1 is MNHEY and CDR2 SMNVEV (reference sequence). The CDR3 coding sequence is TGTGCCAGCAGGCAACGAGTACAGGGTGGTGACGGGGAGCTGTTTTTT. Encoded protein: CASRQRVQGGDGELFF.

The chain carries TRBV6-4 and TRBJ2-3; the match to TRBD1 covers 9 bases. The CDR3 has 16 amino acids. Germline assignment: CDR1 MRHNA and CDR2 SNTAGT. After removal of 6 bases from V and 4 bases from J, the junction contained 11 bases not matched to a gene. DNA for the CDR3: TGTGCCAGCAGCCCAATGTTAGGACAGGGGTCAGATACGCAGTATTTT. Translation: CASSPMLGQGSDTQYF.

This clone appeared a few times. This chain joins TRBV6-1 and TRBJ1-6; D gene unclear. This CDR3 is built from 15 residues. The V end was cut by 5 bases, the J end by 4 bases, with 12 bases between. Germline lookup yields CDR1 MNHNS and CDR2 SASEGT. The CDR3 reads CASSFSEAYNSPLHF. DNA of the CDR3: TGTGCCAGCAGTTTCAGCGAAGCGTATAATTCACCCCTCCACTTT.

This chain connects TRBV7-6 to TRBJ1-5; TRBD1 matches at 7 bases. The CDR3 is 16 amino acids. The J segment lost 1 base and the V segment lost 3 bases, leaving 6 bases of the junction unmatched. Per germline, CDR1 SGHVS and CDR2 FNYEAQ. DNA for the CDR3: TGTGCCAGCAGCTTTCACGACAGGGTGAGCAATCAGCCCCAGCATTTT. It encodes CASSFHDRVSNQPQHF.

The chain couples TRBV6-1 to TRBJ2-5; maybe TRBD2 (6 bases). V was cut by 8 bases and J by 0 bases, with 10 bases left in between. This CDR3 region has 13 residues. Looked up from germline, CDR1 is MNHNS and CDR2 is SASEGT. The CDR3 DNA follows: TGTGCCAGCCTCCGGGGGAACCAAGAGACCCAGTACTTC. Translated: CASLRGNQETQYF.

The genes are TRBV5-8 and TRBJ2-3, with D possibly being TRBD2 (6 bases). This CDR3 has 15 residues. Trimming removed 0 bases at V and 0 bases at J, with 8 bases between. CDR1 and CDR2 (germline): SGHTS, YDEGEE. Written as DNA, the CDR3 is TGTGCCAGCAGCTTGGCCGGGGGTAGCACAGATACGCAGTATTTT. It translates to CASSLAGGSTDTQYF. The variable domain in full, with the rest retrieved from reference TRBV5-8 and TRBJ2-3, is EAGVTQSPTHLIKTRGQQATLRCSPISGHTSVYWYQQALGLGLQFLLWYDEGEERNRGNFPPRFSGRQFPNYSSELNVNALELEDSALYLCASSLAGGSTDTQYFGPGTRLTVL.

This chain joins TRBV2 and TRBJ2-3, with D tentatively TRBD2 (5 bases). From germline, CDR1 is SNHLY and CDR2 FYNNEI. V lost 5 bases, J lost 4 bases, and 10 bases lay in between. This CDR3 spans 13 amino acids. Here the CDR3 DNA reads TGTGCCAGCAGTACGGACTCCTCAGATACGCAGTATTTT. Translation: CASSTDSSDTQYF.

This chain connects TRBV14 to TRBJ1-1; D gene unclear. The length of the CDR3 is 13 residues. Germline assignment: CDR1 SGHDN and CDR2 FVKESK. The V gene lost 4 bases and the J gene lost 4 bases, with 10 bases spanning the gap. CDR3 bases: TGTGCCAGCAGCCCAGGCTATGTCACTGAAGCTTTCTTT. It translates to CASSPGYVTEAFF.

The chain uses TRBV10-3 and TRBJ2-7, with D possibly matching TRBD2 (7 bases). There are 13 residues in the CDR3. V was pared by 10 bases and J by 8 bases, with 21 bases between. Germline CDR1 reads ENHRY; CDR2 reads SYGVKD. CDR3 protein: CATGEGDYGKQYF. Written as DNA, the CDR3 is TGTGCCACCGGGGAGGGGGACTATGGAAAGCAGTACTTC.

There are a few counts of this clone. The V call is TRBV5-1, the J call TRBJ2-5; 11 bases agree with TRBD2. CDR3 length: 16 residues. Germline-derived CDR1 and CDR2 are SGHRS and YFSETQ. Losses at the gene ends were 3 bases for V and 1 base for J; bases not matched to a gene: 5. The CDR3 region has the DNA TGCGCCAGCAGCTCAGGGGGGACTAGCGGCCAAGAGACCCAGTACTTC. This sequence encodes CASSSGGTSGQETQYF.

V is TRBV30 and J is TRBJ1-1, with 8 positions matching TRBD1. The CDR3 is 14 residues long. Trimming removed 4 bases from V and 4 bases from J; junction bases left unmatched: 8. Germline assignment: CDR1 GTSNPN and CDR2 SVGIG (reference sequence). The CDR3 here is CAWTTTGVGTEAFF. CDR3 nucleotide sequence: TGTGCCTGGACTACGACAGGGGTAGGCACTGAAGCTTTCTTT.

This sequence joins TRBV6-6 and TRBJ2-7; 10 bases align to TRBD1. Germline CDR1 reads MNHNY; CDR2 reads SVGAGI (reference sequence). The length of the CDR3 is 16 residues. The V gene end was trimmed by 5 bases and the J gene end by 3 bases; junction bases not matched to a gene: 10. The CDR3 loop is CASSATRQGAGYEQYF. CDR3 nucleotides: TGTGCCAGCAGTGCTACTAGACAGGGGGCGGGCTACGAGCAGTACTTC.

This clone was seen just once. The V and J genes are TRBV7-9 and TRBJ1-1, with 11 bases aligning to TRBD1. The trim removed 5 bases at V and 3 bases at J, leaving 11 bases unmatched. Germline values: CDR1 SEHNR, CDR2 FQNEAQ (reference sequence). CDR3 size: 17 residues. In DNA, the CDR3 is TGTGCCAGCAGCCCCCCGGACAGGGGGCTGAAGGACACTGAAGCTTTCTTT. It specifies CASSPPDRGLKDTEAFF. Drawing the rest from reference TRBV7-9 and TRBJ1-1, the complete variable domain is DTGVSQNPRHKITKRGQNVTFRCDPISEHNRLYWYRQTLGQGPEFLTYFQNEAQLEKSRLLSDRFSAERPKGSFSTLEIQRTEQGDSAMYLCASSPPDRGLKDTEAFFGQGTRLTVV.